The 25 T cell receptor beta chains reported below all come from one sample, sequenced in a study of CXCR3-negative and CXCR3-positive naive CD8 T cells. Libraries of TRB cDNA were made by 5' RACE and carried UMIs. TCRdb derives one entry per CDR3 protein from the 5' RACE reads, leaving out DNA. Its table lists over 35,000 distinct CDR3 sequences. The sequencing input was naive CXCR3- CD8+ T cells from blood. Subset in this sample: CD45RO-CCR7+CD27+CD95- naive CD8+ T cells lacking CXCR3 (TNR3-). These receptors originate from a human donor in good health. Some clones in this sample may be carry-over from other donors' samples.

J is TRBJ2-5 and V is TRBV29-1; the D call of TRBD2 rests on TCRdb alone, since no DNA is present to check it. Germline CDR1 SQVTM, CDR2 ANQGSEA. This CDR3 region has 16 residues. The CDR3 loop reads CSVEDLPGLAPETQYF.

V and J are TRBV4-1 and TRBJ2-1; with no DNA, the TCRdb D assignment of TRBD2 cannot be verified. The CDR3 covers 16 residues. CDR1 and CDR2 from the germline V gene are MGHRA and YSYEKL. This chain's CDR3 is CASSQGAAGEKNEQFF.

The chain employs TRBV7-3 and TRBJ2-1; TCRdb gives TRBD2 as the D gene, but with no DNA this cannot be confirmed. CDR1 and CDR2 (germline): SGHTA, FQGTGA. CDR3 length: 16 residues. The CDR3 sequence is CASSLNAAGGPSEQFF. Supplemented by reference TRBV7-3 and TRBJ2-1, the full variable domain reads GAGVSQTPSNKVTEKGKYVELRCDPISGHTALYWYRQSLGQGPEFLIYFQGTGAADDSGLPNDRFFAVRPEGSVSTLKIQRTERGDSAVYLCASSLNAAGGPSEQFFGPGTRLTVL.

CDR3 sequence reads: CAIEGQGAYGYTF. The rearrangement uses TRBV7-9 and TRBJ1-2; the TRBD1 assignment by TCRdb is unverifiable without DNA. Germline loops: CDR1 SEHNR, CDR2 FQNEAQ (reference sequence). The CDR3 runs to 13 residues. Filled out from reference TRBV7-9 and TRBJ1-2, the complete variable domain reads DTGVSQNPRHKITKRGQNVTFRCDPISEHNRLYWYRQTLGQGPEFLTYFQNEAQLEKSRLLSDRFSAERPKGSFSTLEIQRTEQGDSAMYLCAIEGQGAYGYTFGSGTRLTVV.

The rearrangement uses TRBV18 and TRBJ2-7; TCRdb's D call of TRBD1 is untestable without DNA. CDR1 and CDR2 (germline): KGHSH, LQKENI. This CDR3 contains 15 residues. CDR3 in amino acids: CASSPSEGRDYEQYF.

V and J are TRBV12-3 or TRBV12-4 and TRBJ1-2; TCRdb designates TRBD1, a call that cannot be tested without DNA. CDR3 size: 13 residues. The CDR3 is CASSLGQGNGYTF.

This sequence joins TRBV19 and TRBJ1-2; TCRdb designates TRBD1, a call that cannot be tested without DNA. Looked up from germline, CDR1 is LNHDA and CDR2 is SQIVND (reference sequence). This CDR3 has 14 residues. The CDR3 sequence is CASTPGQGLPGYTF.

The chain joins TRBV10-1 to TRBJ2-5. The CDR3 runs to 11 residues. Germline V gene lookup returns CDR1 WNHNN and CDR2 SYGVQD (reference sequence). This chain's CDR3 is CASKLGETQYF.

The chain employs TRBV18 and TRBJ2-1. The germline CDR1 and CDR2 sequences are KGHSH and LQKENI. The CDR3 has 11 amino acids. CDR3 loop: CASSPGAEQFF.

The chain carries TRBV6-5 and TRBJ2-1; TCRdb selects TRBD1, and the lack of DNA leaves this call unchecked. There are 16 residues in the CDR3. From germline, CDR1 is MNHEY and CDR2 SVGAGI. CDR3 amino acids: CASSYSQSGVLGEQFF.

The chain is built from TRBV6-1 and TRBJ1-2. From germline, CDR1 is MNHNS and CDR2 SASEGT. This CDR3 has 14 residues. This chain's CDR3 is CASSEAGIAYGYTF.

CDR3 residues: CASSPEGGGPADEQFF. The chain combines TRBV9 with TRBJ2-1; TCRdb names TRBD1, which stays unverified in the absence of DNA. The CDR3 is 16 amino acids. Germline V CDR1 and CDR2: SGDLS, YYNGEE.

V is TRBV29-1 and J is TRBJ2-7. This CDR3 region has 15 residues. Germline V gene sequence: CDR1 SQVTM, CDR2 ANQGSEA. CDR3 residues: CSVEEDNHHSYEQYF.

The rearrangement uses TRBV6-5 and TRBJ2-6. This CDR3 has 15 residues. CDR1 is MNHEY, CDR2 SVGAGI, per germline. CDR3 protein: CASSLQISGANVLTF.

J is TRBJ2-7 and V is TRBV6-5; the D gene TCRdb calls, TRBD2, cannot be checked with no DNA. The CDR3 extends over 15 amino acids. The germline V gene encodes CDR1 MNHEY and CDR2 SVGAGI. The CDR3 protein is CASSQTSGGYYEQYF.

V usage is TRBV28 and J usage is TRBJ2-3; TCRdb outputs TRBD1, but without DNA this stays unchecked. Per germline, CDR1 MDHEN and CDR2 SYDVKM. The CDR3 sequence is 15 residues long. The chain's CDR3 is CASSDPGRGTDTQYF.

V and J are TRBV28 and TRBJ2-1; TCRdb's D call of TRBD2 is untestable without DNA. The CDR3 is 16 amino acids. CDR1 MDHEN and CDR2 SYDVKM come from the germline V gene. The CDR3 sequence: CASTQGLAGGPHEQFF. The complete variable domain, with remaining parts taken from reference TRBV28 and TRBJ2-1, reads DVKVTQSSRYLVKRTGEKVFLECVQDMDHENMFWYRQDPGLGLRLIYFSYDVKMKEKGDIPEGYSVSREKKERFSLILESASTNQTSMYLCASTQGLAGGPHEQFFGPGTRLTVL.

The chain combines TRBV7-2 with TRBJ2-7; TCRdb picks TRBD1, but there is no DNA to check that call. Germline values: CDR1 SGHTA, CDR2 FQGNSA. The CDR3 is 17 amino acids. CDR3 in amino acids: CASSLARAGNFFGEQYF.

The J gene is TRBJ2-7, the V gene TRBV4-1; TCRdb proposes TRBD2, but this gene call is untestable without DNA. Germline CDR1 reads MGHRA; CDR2 reads YSYEKL. The length of the CDR3 is 13 residues. This chain's CDR3 is CARSPDCANEQYF.

J is TRBJ1-1 and V is TRBV3-1; absent DNA, TCRdb's TRBD1 call cannot be checked. This CDR3 has 16 residues. In germline, CDR1 is LGHDT, CDR2 YNNKEL (reference sequence). The CDR3 reads CASSQGDGVMNTEAFF. The full variable domain, rest sourced from reference TRBV3-1 and TRBJ1-1, is DTAVSQTPKYLVTQMGNDKSIKCEQNLGHDTMYWYKQDSKKFLKIMFSYNNKELIINETVPNRFSPKSPDKAHLNLHINSLELGDSAVYFCASSQGDGVMNTEAFFGQGTRLTVV.

This rearrangement joins TRBV6-2 or TRBV6-3 to TRBJ1-4; TCRdb calls TRBD1, which cannot be checked without DNA. The CDR3 contains 15 residues. Germline V gene lookup returns CDR1 MNHEY and CDR2 SVGEGT. The CDR3: CASSRHQGTNEKLFF.

The V gene is TRBV28, the J gene TRBJ2-5; TCRdb designates TRBD2, a call that cannot be tested without DNA. The CDR3 extends over 14 amino acids. Germline lookup yields CDR1 MDHEN and CDR2 SYDVKM. CDR3 protein: CASSLAGEEETQYF.

The CDR3 here is CATRTVTGELFF. The chain recombines TRBV7-6 with TRBJ2-2. Germline loops: CDR1 SGHVS, CDR2 FNYEAQ. CDR3 length equals 12 residues.

The chain links TRBV6-5 to TRBJ2-5; TCRdb outputs TRBD1, but without DNA this stays unchecked. CDR1 and CDR2 from the germline V gene are MNHEY and SVGAGI. This CDR3 comprises 13 residues. CDR3 amino acids: CASSYSGGETQYF.

The chain combines TRBV27 with TRBJ1-2; the TCRdb call, TRBD1, lacks DNA for checking. Germline V lookup: CDR1 MNHEY, CDR2 SMNVEV (reference sequence). The CDR3 has 13 residues. The CDR3 loop reads CASSLTGSWGYTF.